These 8 T cell receptor beta chains were sequenced from one sample in a study of regulatory T cells in long-lasting Graves disease. HTBI primers from iRepertoire and Arm-PCR of CDR3 regions yielded the TCR beta libraries. TCRdb ran MiXCR on the multiplex PCR reads and lists one entry per CDR3 protein. The top ten hold approximately 25% of the sample, which has 400,000 to 650,000 distinct CDR3 sequences, 15% to 20% seen once. Time point defined: newly diagnosed GD, antithyroid drugs for less than 3 months. Preparation of the TCR library used RNA extracted from PBMCs. In addition, the sample was reused for a study of T cells in Graves' hyperthyroidism and ophthalmopathy.

The sequenced sample was peripheral blood mononuclear cells (PBMCs), obtained at new diagnosis, from a patient treated with antithyroid drugs. The receptor source for this set is a woman aged 35 to 59 with Graves disease.

For this clonotype: A single base separates this from a much larger clone, so it may be a read error. V and J are TRBV12-3 or TRBV12-4 and TRBJ2-1, with 11 bases that match TRBD2. There are 17 residues in the CDR3. The CDR3, as DNA: TGTGCCAGCAGTTTCGAGACGGCTAGCGGGGGGTGGAATGAGCAGTCCTTC. Translated: CASSFETASGGWNEQSF.

This clonotype was found many times. DNA for the CDR3: TGTGCCAGCAGCTTAGCTGAGGCAGTTAGCAATCAGCCCCAGCATTTT. It yields the protein CASSLAEAVSNQPQHF. The genes are TRBV7-8 and TRBJ1-5, with D unclear. From germline, CDR1 is SGHVS and CDR2 FQNEAQ. The length of the CDR3 is 16 residues. Trimming cost V 0 bases and J 0 bases, with 9 bases left between them.

This chain connects TRBV12-3 or TRBV12-4 to TRBJ1-5; D not resolved. This CDR3 has 11 residues. V dropped 8 bases and J dropped 4 bases, with 6 bases sitting between them. The CDR3 region has the DNA TGTGCCAGCGGGCAGAATCAGCCCCAGCATTTT. Translated: CASGQNQPQHF.

This clonotype was seen at least ten times. The gene calls are TRBV7-9 and TRBJ2-3, with D hard to call. V was trimmed by 5 bases and J by 2 bases, leaving 14 bases between them. This CDR3 region has 15 residues. The germline CDR1 and CDR2 sequences are SEHNR and FQNEAQ (reference sequence). The CDR3 sequence: CASSLGTGFTDTQYF. CDR3 DNA: TGTGCCAGCAGCCTAGGTACTGGGTTCACAGATACGCAGTATTTT.

This clonotype appeared many times. This rearrangement joins TRBV27 to TRBJ1-6; D possibly corresponds to TRBD1 (5 bases). Trimming took off 8 bases at V and 7 bases at J, with 12 bases between the two ends. The CDR3 is 13 amino acids. Germline-derived CDR1 and CDR2 are MNHEY and SMNVEV (reference sequence). The CDR3 bases are TGTGCCAGCTCCCTCAGGGTCAATTCACCCCTCCACTTT. It yields the protein CASSLRVNSPLHF.

This clonotype was counted many times. This chain links TRBV10-3 with TRBJ1-1; TRBD1 agrees at 7 bases. The junction had 1 base not matched to a gene; V was cut back by 0 bases and J by 0 bases. The CDR3 is 15 residues long. The V gene's germline CDR1 is ENHRY and CDR2 SYGVKD. Here the CDR3 reads CAISESGQMNTEAFF. The CDR3 DNA is TGTGCCATCAGTGAGTCGGGACAGATGAACACTGAAGCTTTCTTT.

This clonotype was counted only a few times. The genes are TRBV3-1 and TRBJ1-2; D may be TRBD1 (6 bases). Trimming took off 0 bases at V and 8 bases at J, with 22 bases between the two ends. Germline V CDR1 and CDR2: LGHDT, YNNKEL (reference sequence). The CDR3 totals 17 residues. CDR3: CASSQDGGPLNQGGYTF. The CDR3 region has the DNA TGTGCCAGCAGCCAAGATGGGGGACCCCTAAACCAGGGGGGCTACACCTTC.

The chain employs TRBV19 and TRBJ2-6; TRBD1 matches at 9 bases. The V gene's germline CDR1 is LNHDA and CDR2 SQIVND (reference sequence). V gave up 4 bases and J gave up 2 bases; unmatched junction bases: 6. The CDR3 covers 17 residues. The CDR3 is CASSSRQGVAGANVLTF. CDR3 nucleotide sequence: TGTGCCAGTAGTAGTAGACAGGGGGTGGCTGGGGCCAACGTCCTGACTTTC.